Below are 8 T cell receptor beta chains sequenced from a single sample in a study of blood T cell repertoires in COVID-19. Here immunoSEQ multiplex PCR was the method, and the copy in TCRdb shows in-frame clones only, minus some. The table records approximately 360,000 clones, 70% to 90% of them present only once. Sequenced input: peripheral blood. These receptors were obtained from a middle-aged man with acute or convalescent COVID-19.

The rearrangement joins TRBV12-3 or TRBV12-4 to TRBJ1-1; D perhaps matches TRBD1 (5 bases). The ends were cut back, 5 bases at V and 10 bases at J, with 14 bases in the middle. The CDR3 consists of 12 residues. The CDR3 here is CASSHQTVGAFF. The CDR3 DNA reads TGTGCCAGCAGTCACCAGACAGTGGGAGCTTTCTTT.

This clone was detected only once. V and J are TRBV7-9 and TRBJ2-1, with TRBD1 matching over 7 bases. Germline-derived CDR1 and CDR2 are SEHNR and FQNEAQ (reference sequence). The CDR3 consists of 11 residues. CDR3 DNA: TGTGCGACAGGGCTGGTCAATGAGCAGTTCTTC. It codes for CATGLVNEQFF.

This sequence joins TRBV5-4 and TRBJ2-3; tentatively, D is TRBD2 (6 bases). Trimming cost V 4 bases and J 1 base, with 16 bases left between them. The CDR3 runs 16 residues. The germline V gene encodes CDR1 SGHNT and CDR2 YYREEE (reference sequence). Here the CDR3 DNA reads TGTGCCAGCAGCCCCGGGGGAGCGCGAGGCACAGATACGCAGTATTTT. Its translation: CASSPGGARGTDTQYF. Combining the CDR3 with reference TRBV5-4 and TRBJ2-3 gives the whole variable domain ETGVTQSPTHLIKTRGQQVTLRCSSQSGHNTVSWYQQALGQGPQFIFQYYREEENGRGNFPPRFSGLQFPNYSSELNVNALELDDSALYLCASSPGGARGTDTQYFGPGTRLTVL.

This clone is a singleton in its sample. The chain carries TRBV4-1 and TRBJ1-5, with 8 positions matching TRBD1. CDR3 size: 15 residues. The junction had 3 bases not matched to a gene; V was cut back by 0 bases and J by 5 bases. Germline V gene lookup returns CDR1 MGHRA and CDR2 YSYEKL. This CDR3 is CASSQEHRGDQPQHF. As DNA, the CDR3 is TGCGCCAGCAGCCAAGAGCACAGGGGGGATCAGCCCCAGCATTTT.

The table lists this clone with a few counts. The chain couples TRBV30 to TRBJ1-1, with D perhaps TRBD1 (5 bases). V was cut by 3 bases and J by 1 base, with 12 bases left in between. This CDR3 is 14 amino acids long. CDR1 and CDR2 from the germline V gene are GTSNPN and SVGIG (reference sequence). CDR3 coding DNA: TGTGCCTGGAGCCAAACCAGGGAGAACACTGAAGCTTTCTTT. Encoded protein: CAWSQTRENTEAFF.

This clone was seen only a few times. The chain uses TRBV19 and TRBJ1-5; D is unresolved. Germline V gene lookup returns CDR1 LNHDA and CDR2 SQIVND (reference sequence). V dropped 6 bases and J dropped 2 bases, with 8 bases sitting between them. CDR3 length: 13 amino acids. The CDR3 DNA is TGTGCCAGTAGGTCGCAGGGCAATCAGCCCCAGCATTTT. It yields the protein CASRSQGNQPQHF.

The rearrangement joins TRBV28 to TRBJ1-2, with 8 nucleotides matching TRBD1. Germline CDR1 and CDR2: MDHEN and SYDVKM. The length of the CDR3 is 14 residues. V was pared by 6 bases and J by 2 bases, with 5 bases of the junction left unmatched. Here the CDR3 DNA reads TGTGCCAGCAGGGAAGGACAGGGCAACTATGGCTACACCTTC. Translated: CASREGQGNYGYTF.

The chain joins TRBV29-1 to TRBJ2-4, with D possibly matching TRBD1 (5 bases). Germline V gene sequence: CDR1 SQVTM, CDR2 ANQGSEA. The CDR3 loop spans 16 amino acids. The ends were cut back, 6 bases at V and 1 base at J, with 19 bases in the middle. The DNA for the CDR3 is TGCAGCGTCCCTTTCCCGGACACCGGGGCCAAAAACATTCAGTACTTC. This encodes CSVPFPDTGAKNIQYF.